A single sample gave rise to the 30 T cell receptor beta chains below, sequenced in a study of blood T cell repertoires in COVID-19. Sequencing was performed with immunoSEQ multiplex PCR; in TCRdb, only in-frame clones are kept and a portion is missing. The profile shows approximately 240,000 clones, about four fifths of them singletons. The specimen sequenced was peripheral blood. The receptors stem from a woman aged 30 to 39 who had recovered from COVID-19.

The DNA of the CDR3 is TGTGCCAGCAGCCAATTCCGGGCAGGGGGTGGCTACACCTTC. Amino acid sequence: CASSQFRAGGGYTF. The V and J genes are TRBV14 and TRBJ1-2; 7 positions agree with TRBD1. The V and J ends lost 2 bases and 7 bases, in that order; junction bases with no gene match: 7. This CDR3 spans 14 amino acids. In germline, CDR1 is SGHDN, CDR2 FVKESK.

In this sample, this clone turned up many times. The rearrangement uses TRBV5-1 and TRBJ2-6; possibly TRBD2 for D (7 bases). V was shortened by 4 bases and J by 2 bases, with 13 bases between the two germline ends. The germline V gene has CDR1 SGHRS and CDR2 YFSETQ. The CDR3 has 16 residues. CDR3 bases: TGCGCCAGCAGCCCCGAGGGGGGGGCTGGGGCCAACGTCCTGACTTTC. Translation: CASSPEGGAGANVLTF.

The chain is built from TRBV27 and TRBJ1-5; a weak D match, TRBD1 (5 bases). The germline V and J ends were trimmed by 5 bases and 11 bases, with 16 bases remaining between them. There are 13 residues in the CDR3. The V gene's germline CDR1 is MNHEY and CDR2 SMNVEV (reference sequence). This CDR3 reads CASSPSSWGAQHF. The CDR3 coding sequence is TGTGCCAGCAGTCCTAGTAGCTGGGGGGCCCAGCATTTT.

V usage is TRBV7-2 and J usage is TRBJ1-5; 8 bases align to TRBD1. Germline V gene sequence: CDR1 SGHTA, CDR2 FQGNSA. The CDR3 covers 13 residues. The V and J ends lost 6 bases and 6 bases, in that order; junction bases with no gene match: 4. CDR3 sequence (DNA): TGTGCCAGCAGTCCCGGACAGGGTCAGCCCCAGCATTTT. It specifies CASSPGQGQPQHF.

The chain has TRBV6-2 or TRBV6-3 and TRBJ2-6; TRBD2 might be the D (5 bases). From germline, CDR1 is MNHEY and CDR2 SVGEGT. CDR3 length: 17 amino acids. The V gene lost 2 bases and the J gene lost 4 bases, with 15 bases spanning the gap. The chain's CDR3 is CASSYLRPGSGANVLTF. The CDR3 DNA is TGTGCCAGCAGTTACCTCCGACCGGGGAGCGGGGCCAACGTCCTGACTTTC.

The chain couples TRBV3-1 (or the pseudogene TRBV3-2) to TRBJ2-1, with TRBD1 matching 7 bases. Per germline, CDR1 LGHDT and CDR2 YNNKEL (reference sequence). The junction had 4 bases not matched to a gene; V was cut back by 4 bases and J by 1 base. The CDR3 sequence is 15 residues long. CDR3 nucleotide sequence: TGTGCCAGCAGCCCTAGGACAGGTTCCTACAATGAGCAGTTCTTC. It specifies CASSPRTGSYNEQFF.

This chain links TRBV14 with TRBJ2-7; 9 bases match TRBD2. V lost 0 bases and J lost 7; bases outside the gene matches: 7. This CDR3 is built from 15 residues. Looked up from germline, CDR1 is SGHDN and CDR2 is FVKESK. CDR3 protein: CASSQDLWLAGEQYF. The CDR3 DNA sequence: TGTGCCAGCAGCCAAGATCTTTGGCTAGCGGGGGAGCAGTACTTC.

The genes are TRBV5-1 and TRBJ2-1; 7 bases are a match to TRBD2. The J segment lost 11 bases and the V segment lost 0 bases, leaving 8 bases of the junction unmatched. Germline CDR1 reads SGHRS; CDR2 reads YFSETQ. This CDR3 contains 14 residues. The CDR3 sequence is CASSLGAGIQKQFF. As DNA, the CDR3 is TGCGCCAGCAGCTTGGGAGCGGGGATTCAGAAGCAGTTCTTC.

The chain is built from TRBV11-1 and TRBJ2-2; D is undetermined. The germline V gene has CDR1 SGHAT and CDR2 FQDESV (reference sequence). The V gene lost 3 bases and the J gene lost 6 bases, with 5 bases spanning the gap. The CDR3 consists of 12 residues. The CDR3 DNA follows: TGTGCCAGCAGCTTTATCTCCGGGGAGCTGTTTTTT. Amino acids: CASSFISGELFF.

This clone turned up a few times. The gene calls are TRBV7-3 and TRBJ2-5; TRBD2 aligns across 7 bases. From germline, CDR1 is SGHTA and CDR2 FQGTGA. The CDR3 extends over 16 amino acids. After removal of 2 bases from V and 5 bases from J, the junction contained 11 bases not matched to a gene. DNA of the CDR3: TGTGCCAGCAGCTTATACGGTAGCGGGCTAGGGGAGACCCAGTACTTC. Translating gives CASSLYGSGLGETQYF.

V is TRBV9 and J is TRBJ2-2; D might be TRBD2 (5 bases). The CDR3 totals 14 residues. The germline V gene encodes CDR1 SGDLS and CDR2 YYNGEE. Trimming stripped 3 bases from V and 4 bases from J, with 10 bases between. The CDR3 loop reads CASSARVTTGELFF. The CDR3, as DNA: TGTGCCAGCAGCGCGAGGGTGACCACCGGGGAGCTGTTTTTT.

This chain joins TRBV5-8 and TRBJ2-5; D unresolved. This CDR3 comprises 14 residues. The V end was cut by 1 base, the J end by 7 bases, with 14 bases between. Germline loops: CDR1 SGHTS, CDR2 YDEGEE. CDR3 protein: CASSLLPEPRTQYF. The CDR3 nucleotides read TGTGCCAGCAGCTTGCTCCCTGAGCCTAGGACCCAGTACTTC.

This chain connects TRBV10-2 to TRBJ2-7, with a tentative D call TRBD2 (6 bases). This CDR3 region has 14 residues. Germline V gene sequence: CDR1 WSHSY, CDR2 SAAADI. V dropped 7 bases and J dropped 1 base, with 14 bases sitting between them. The chain's CDR3 is CASTLVAGSYEQYF. The CDR3 coding sequence is TGCGCCAGCACCCTCGTCGCGGGATCCTACGAGCAGTACTTC.

The V gene is TRBV19, the J gene TRBJ1-1; D not resolved. The V gene lost 7 bases and the J gene lost 0 bases, with 12 bases spanning the gap. The CDR3 has 14 amino acids. CDR1 and CDR2 (germline): LNHDA, SQIVND (reference sequence). DNA of the CDR3: TGTGCCAGTAACCCCGGGAGGATGAACACTGAAGCTTTCTTT. The encoded protein is CASNPGRMNTEAFF.

This chain joins TRBV9 and TRBJ1-6; D is unresolved. The CDR3 runs 14 residues. V was pared by 0 bases and J by 7 bases, with 8 bases between. Germline values: CDR1 SGDLS, CDR2 YYNGEE. The CDR3 DNA is TGTGCCAGCAGCGTAGATGGAGAAAATTCACCCCTCCACTTT. This encodes CASSVDGENSPLHF.

The chain joins TRBV19 to TRBJ2-7; 7 bases are shared with TRBD1. Germline CDR1 is LNHDA and CDR2 is SQIVND (reference sequence). The trim removed 3 bases at V and 1 base at J, leaving 6 bases unmatched. The CDR3 has 15 residues. The CDR3 protein is CASSIRDSFSYEQYF. The CDR3 nucleotides are TGTGCCAGTAGTATCAGGGACAGTTTTTCCTACGAGCAGTACTTC.

This clone was observed at least ten times. This chain joins TRBV24-1 and TRBJ2-3; no definite D call. V was cut by 7 bases and J by 4 bases, with 5 bases left in between. Germline V gives CDR1 KGHDR, CDR2 SFDVKD. The CDR3 extends over 11 amino acids. The CDR3 spells CATSIADTQYF. CDR3 in DNA: TGTGCCACCAGCATAGCAGATACGCAGTATTTT.

The chain uses TRBV7-9 and TRBJ2-3; a possible D gene is TRBD1 (6 bases). The CDR3 runs to 18 residues. Germline CDR1 is SEHNR and CDR2 is FQNEAQ (reference sequence). Trimming pared 0 bases from V and 0 bases from J, leaving 16 bases between. The CDR3 nucleotides are TGTGCCAGCAGCTTAGCCGACGTGTGGGGGCCAAGCACAGATACGCAGTATTTT. It specifies CASSLADVWGPSTDTQYF.

The chain links TRBV2 to TRBJ1-4; D call uncertain. V was trimmed by 3 bases and J by 0 bases, leaving 5 bases between them. The CDR3 runs 14 residues. Germline V gives CDR1 SNHLY, CDR2 FYNNEI. Here the CDR3 reads CASSDPATNEKLFF. The CDR3 nucleotides read TGTGCCAGCAGTGACCCGGCAACTAATGAAAAACTGTTTTTT.

This clone appeared a single time. The V call is TRBV28, the J call TRBJ1-2; the D is unclear. This CDR3 region has 14 residues. Germline CDR1 and CDR2: MDHEN and SYDVKM. With 6 bases removed from V and 4 bases from J, the gap between germline ends came to 15 bases. The DNA of the CDR3 is TGTGCCAGCAGGGAACGGGAGACGCTCTATGGCTACACCTTC. This gives the protein CASRERETLYGYTF.

This clone was picked up a small number of times. V and J are TRBV10-3 and TRBJ1-3; D unclear. V lost 9 bases and J 0 bases, leaving 9 bases between the germline ends. CDR3 length equals 13 residues. The germline gives CDR1 ENHRY, CDR2 SYGVKD. The CDR3 loop is CAISLNSGNTIYF. The CDR3 DNA reads as TGTGCCATAAGTCTAAACTCTGGAAACACCATATATTTT.

The V call is TRBV9, the J call TRBJ1-1, with TRBD1 matching over 8 bases. With 5 bases clipped from V and 2 bases from J, the junction kept 11 bases outside the gene matches. The V gene's germline CDR1 is SGDLS and CDR2 YYNGEE. The CDR3 length is 16 residues. CDR3 in amino acids: CASSDPRGQGNTEAFF. As DNA, the CDR3 is TGTGCCAGCAGTGATCCCAGGGGGCAGGGAAACACTGAAGCTTTCTTT.

CDR3 nucleotides: TGTGCCAGCAGTGAATCGGGGTTTCTACTAGCGGGAGGGACCTACAATGAGCAGTTCTTC. This translates into CASSESGFLLAGGTYNEQFF. The genes are TRBV6-1 and TRBJ2-1, with TRBD2 matching over 13 bases. CDR1 MNHNS and CDR2 SASEGT come from the germline V gene. The trim removed 2 bases at V and 2 bases at J, leaving 12 bases unmatched. The length of the CDR3 is 20 residues.

This clone has a handful of counts. J is TRBJ1-1 and V is TRBV10-1; D might be TRBD1 (6 bases). The ends were cut back, 8 bases at V and 3 bases at J, with 13 bases in the middle. Per the germline V gene, CDR1 is WNHNN and CDR2 is SYGVQD (reference sequence). The CDR3 spans 13 residues. The CDR3: CASQQGRYTEAFF. DNA for the CDR3: TGCGCCAGCCAACAGGGTCGGTACACTGAAGCTTTCTTT.

J is TRBJ2-1 and V is TRBV5-1; 12 nucleotides agree with TRBD2. The trim removed 2 bases at V and 6 bases at J, leaving 6 bases unmatched. CDR1 and CDR2 (germline): SGHRS, YFSETQ. The CDR3 spans 16 residues. The CDR3: CASSFELAGGSNEQFF. DNA of the CDR3: TGCGCCAGCAGCTTCGAGCTAGCGGGAGGGTCCAATGAGCAGTTCTTC. Variable domain in full (rest from reference TRBV5-1 and TRBJ2-1): KAGVTQTPRYLIKTRGQQVTLSCSPISGHRSVSWYQQTPGQGLQFLFEYFSETQRNKGNFPGRFSGRQFSNSRSEMNVSTLELGDSALYLCASSFELAGGSNEQFFGPGTRLTVL.

Notes on this clone: Within the sample, other DNA sequences also encode this same CDR3. In DNA, the CDR3 is TGTGCCAGCAGCGTAGGGGGAGTCCATACCGGGGAGCTGTTTTTT. This gives the protein CASSVGGVHTGELFF. This sequence joins TRBV9 and TRBJ2-2; TRBD2 is a possible D gene (5 bases). Germline CDR1 reads SGDLS; CDR2 reads YYNGEE. The germline V and J ends were trimmed by 0 bases and 5 bases, with 11 bases remaining between them. The CDR3 consists of 15 residues.

This clone showed up just a few times. A junction boundary mismatches the germline segment, possibly from a read error. This chain joins TRBV10-3 and TRBJ2-7, with unresolved D. This CDR3 contains 12 residues. Germline CDR1 ENHRY, CDR2 SYGVKD. The CDR3 DNA sequence: TGTGCCATCAGTGAGTCGAACGGTCAGGCGAACTTC. Translating it yields CAISESNGQANF.

The gene calls are TRBV28 and TRBJ2-1; no reliable D call. Deletions cut 10 bases from V and 4 bases from J, with 14 bases between. CDR3 length: 13 residues. CDR1 is MDHEN and CDR2 is SYDVKM in the germline V gene. The DNA for the CDR3 is TGTGCCACCCTTGGATGGAGTTACAATGAGCAGTTCTTC. Translating it yields CATLGWSYNEQFF.

This chain links TRBV7-3 with TRBJ2-1, with TRBD2 matching over 10 bases. The V gene's germline CDR1 is SGHTA and CDR2 FQGTGA. The CDR3 runs to 14 residues. Unmatched junction bases numbered 5, after V lost 2 bases and J lost 10 bases. The CDR3 here is CASSLLAGEGEQFF. CDR3 DNA sequence: TGTGCCAGCAGCTTACTAGCGGGAGAGGGCGAGCAGTTCTTC.

The gene calls are TRBV18 and TRBJ2-1; 7 positions match TRBD2. Germline CDR1 and CDR2: KGHSH and LQKENI. V was clipped by 0 bases and J by 15 bases; unmatched bases: 20. The CDR3 contains 17 residues. The CDR3 DNA reads TGTGCCAGCTCACCACCGATCAGGGCGGGATTCGCGGGAGATCTGTTCTTC. Amino acids: CASSPPIRAGFAGDLFF. Combining the CDR3 with reference TRBV18 and TRBJ2-1 gives the whole variable domain NAGVMQNPRHLVRRRGQEARLRCSPMKGHSHVYWYRQLPEEGLKFMVYLQKENIIDESGMPKERFSAEFPKEGPSILRIQQVVRGDSAAYFCASSPPIRAGFAGDLFFGPGTRLTVL.